Listed below are T cell receptor beta chains from one sample, sequenced in a study of a mutant IDH1 vaccine in newly diagnosed glioma. Their cognate antigens are unknown. Data came from immunoSEQ multiplex PCR; TCRdb stores just in-frame clones and leaves some out. Of roughly 130,000 clones in the sample, about four fifths were seen once. The sample here was PBMCs, taken from a glioma patient whose treatment included an IDH1 peptide vaccine. Receptors were obtained from a man in his forties with glioma. Both conserved end residues are trimmed from each CDR3. The order of the fields is J gene, V gene, CDR3 protein.

J: TRBJ2-7
V: TRBV7-2
CDR3: ASSSVGTGGAYEQY

J: TRBJ2-1
V: TRBV6-4
CDR3: ASSDEPTGANEQF

J: TRBJ2-7
V: TRBV19
CDR3: ASSIDPRGYEQY

J: TRBJ1-1
V: TRBV4-3
CDR3: ASSLGQTDTEAF

J: TRBJ2-1
V: TRBV25-1
CDR3: ASSEPPGREQF

J: TRBJ1-2
V: TRBV6-5
CDR3: ARTEDYGYT

J: TRBJ2-2
V: TRBV4-1
CDR3: ASSPLVRTANPGELF

J: TRBJ2-1
V: TRBV11-2
CDR3: ASRNTWTPQF

J: TRBJ2-7
V: TRBV6-1
CDR3: ASSVRDRVSYEQY

J: TRBJ1-2
V: TRBV5-6
CDR3: ASSPPPGYGYT